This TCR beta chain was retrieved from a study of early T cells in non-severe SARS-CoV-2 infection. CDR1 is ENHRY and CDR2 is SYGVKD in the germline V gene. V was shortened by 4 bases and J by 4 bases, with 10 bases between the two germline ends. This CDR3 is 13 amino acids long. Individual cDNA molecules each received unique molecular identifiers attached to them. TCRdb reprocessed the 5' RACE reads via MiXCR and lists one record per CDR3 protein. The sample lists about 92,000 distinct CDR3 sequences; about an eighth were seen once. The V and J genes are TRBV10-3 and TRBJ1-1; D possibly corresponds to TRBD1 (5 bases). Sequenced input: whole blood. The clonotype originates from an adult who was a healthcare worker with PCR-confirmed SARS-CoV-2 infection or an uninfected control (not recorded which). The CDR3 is CAISGGAITEAFF. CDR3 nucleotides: TGTGCCATCAGTGGGGGCGCAATCACTGAAGCTTTCTTT.